The following is a T cell receptor (beta chain) sequence with its context. These data come from a study of blood T cell repertoires in COVID-19. Looking at the study overall: The United States, Italy and Spain provided the acute and convalescent COVID-19 samples. Nucleic acid was either cDNA or gDNA, and it came from T cells, B-cell-depleted T cells, or PBMCs.

Data came from immunoSEQ multiplex PCR; TCRdb stores just in-frame clones and leaves some out. The table has about 98,000 clones, roughly 80% seen once. The CDR3 loop spans 12 amino acids. Germline values: CDR1 SQVTM, CDR2 ANQGSEA. V gave up 6 bases and J gave up 4 bases; unmatched junction bases: 4. Specimen: peripheral blood. This receptor was taken from a woman aged 80 or over with acute or convalescent COVID-19. The J gene is TRBJ2-7, the V gene TRBV29-1; 9 nucleotides align to TRBD1. CDR3 in amino acids: CSVGQGKYEQYF. The CDR3 DNA reads as TGCAGCGTGGGACAGGGAAAGTACGAGCAGTACTTC.